These 24 T cell receptor beta chains came from one sample sequenced in a study of long-term antiretroviral therapy in people with HIV. The authors ran the immunoSEQ assay, v3.0, at survey level. Repertoires were generated with immunoSEQ multiplex PCR, while TCRdb's copy carries only in-frame clones and drops some. The sample carries under 45,000 clones, roughly four fifths recorded once. The specimen was unsorted PBMCs, collected 1 year after starting antiretroviral therapy. These receptors were obtained from a man between 18 and 29 years old with HIV.

The chain combines TRBV7-9 with TRBJ1-2; no clear D gene. The CDR3 runs 15 residues. The germline V and J ends were trimmed by 2 bases and 3 bases, with 13 bases remaining between them. Germline V CDR1 and CDR2: SEHNR, FQNEAQ (reference sequence). The CDR3 DNA reads as TGTGCCAGCAGCTTAATCGCACGGACTGACTATGGCTACACCTTC. The encoded protein is CASSLIARTDYGYTF. The variable domain in full, with the rest retrieved from reference TRBV7-9 and TRBJ1-2, is DTGVSQNPRHKITKRGQNVTFRCDPISEHNRLYWYRQTLGQGPEFLTYFQNEAQLEKSRLLSDRFSAERPKGSFSTLEIQRTEQGDSAMYLCASSLIARTDYGYTFGSGTRLTVV.

This chain joins TRBV11-2 and TRBJ2-3; 16 bases fit TRBD2. V was clipped by 7 bases and J by 2 bases; unmatched bases: 3. Per germline, CDR1 SGHAT and CDR2 FQNNGV. The CDR3 has 16 amino acids. This chain's CDR3 is CASTGLAGGNTDTQYF. The CDR3 bases are TGTGCCAGCACGGGACTAGCGGGGGGGAACACAGATACGCAGTATTTT. Full variable domain (remainder filled in from reference TRBV11-2 and TRBJ2-3): EAGVAQSPRYKIIEKRQSVAFWCNPISGHATLYWYQQILGQGPKLLIQFQNNGVVDDSQLPKDRFSAERLKGVDSTLKIQPAKLEDSAVYLCASTGLAGGNTDTQYFGPGTRLTVL.

The J gene is TRBJ2-3, the V gene TRBV28; 10 nucleotides match TRBD2. Germline assignment: CDR1 MDHEN and CDR2 SYDVKM. The CDR3 consists of 16 residues. V dropped 4 bases and J dropped 0; count of bases not matched to a gene: 4. The CDR3 DNA sequence: TGTGCCAGCAGTTCCCCGACTAGCGGGAGCACAGATACGCAGTATTTT. Translation gives CASSSPTSGSTDTQYF.

The chain has TRBV7-2 and TRBJ2-7; 12 bases fit TRBD2. The germline V gene has CDR1 SGHTA and CDR2 FQGNSA. This CDR3 comprises 16 residues. V shed 3 bases, J shed 4 bases, and the junction held 7 bases outside the gene matches. This CDR3 is CASSFPPSGGVYEQYF. The CDR3 DNA follows: TGTGCCAGCAGCTTCCCCCCTAGCGGGGGGGTGTACGAGCAGTACTTC.

The chain joins TRBV29-1 to TRBJ2-1, with D perhaps matching TRBD1 (6 bases). This CDR3 is built from 18 residues. In germline, CDR1 is SQVTM, CDR2 ANQGSEA. V shed 4 bases and J shed 0 bases, with 22 bases lying between them. CDR3 amino acids: CSVALRGQSESSYNEQFF. The CDR3 DNA is TGCAGCGTTGCACTTAGAGGACAGTCCGAGAGCTCCTACAATGAGCAGTTCTTC.

This clone rates as medium-sized. The chain combines TRBV19 with TRBJ1-1; TRBD1 matches 9 bases. Germline assignment: CDR1 LNHDA and CDR2 SQIVND (reference sequence). Losses at the gene ends were 11 bases for V and 5 bases for J; bases not matched to a gene: 9. The CDR3 covers 13 residues. The CDR3 loop is CACGTGLWTEAFF. DNA for the CDR3: TGTGCCTGCGGGACAGGGTTGTGGACTGAAGCTTTCTTT.

This sequence joins TRBV6-5 and TRBJ1-1, with 11 bases matching TRBD1. There are 14 residues in the CDR3. Germline V gene sequence: CDR1 MNHEY, CDR2 SVGAGI. Trimming removed 5 bases from V and 4 bases from J; junction bases left unmatched: 3. CDR3 in DNA: TGTGCCAGCAGTCCCGGGACAGGGGGCACTGAAGCTTTCTTT. Its translation is CASSPGTGGTEAFF.

In this sample, this clone turned up a few times. This chain uses TRBV28 with TRBJ1-2; D is undetermined. V was trimmed by 6 bases and J by 5 bases, leaving 4 bases between them. This CDR3 is 10 amino acids long. Per germline, CDR1 MDHEN and CDR2 SYDVKM. The CDR3 sequence is CASSGYGYTF. In DNA, the CDR3 is TGTGCCAGCAGCGGATATGGCTACACCTTC.

The gene calls are TRBV27 and TRBJ2-1, with D perhaps matching TRBD2 (6 bases). This CDR3 contains 13 residues. The V gene lost 4 bases and the J gene lost 10 bases, with 14 bases spanning the gap. Germline CDR1 is MNHEY and CDR2 is SMNVEV (reference sequence). Written as DNA, the CDR3 is TGTGCCAGCAGTTGGAGGGGAGCCCAAGAGCAGTTCTTC. This gives the protein CASSWRGAQEQFF.

This clone was observed a single time. The J gene is TRBJ1-3, the V gene TRBV4-3; unclear D gene. CDR1 is LGHNA, CDR2 YSLEER, per germline. This CDR3 has 16 amino acids. V shed 4 bases and J shed 1 base, with 14 bases lying between them. Here the CDR3 reads CASSPDEKVSGNTIYF. In nucleotides, the CDR3 is TGCGCCAGCAGCCCCGACGAGAAGGTATCTGGAAACACCATATATTTT.

The chain couples TRBV6-5 to TRBJ2-1, with 7 bases aligning to TRBD2. V was clipped by 2 bases and J by 9 bases; unmatched bases: 13. Germline V gives CDR1 MNHEY, CDR2 SVGAGI. CDR3 size: 16 residues. The chain's CDR3 is CASSYQLARVRGEQFF. For the CDR3, the DNA is TGTGCCAGCAGTTACCAACTAGCGAGGGTAAGGGGTGAGCAGTTCTTC.

The chain combines TRBV5-1 with TRBJ1-2; D ambiguous. The V and J ends lost 3 bases and 8 bases respectively, with 14 bases between them. Germline loops: CDR1 SGHRS, CDR2 YFSETQ. This CDR3 is built from 13 residues. CDR3 sequence reads: CASSWTPGSGYTF. Here the CDR3 DNA reads TGCGCCAGCAGCTGGACCCCGGGAAGCGGCTACACCTTC. Supplemented by reference TRBV5-1 and TRBJ1-2, the full variable domain reads KAGVTQTPRYLIKTRGQQVTLSCSPISGHRSVSWYQQTPGQGLQFLFEYFSETQRNKGNFPGRFSGRQFSNSRSEMNVSTLELGDSALYLCASSWTPGSGYTFGSGTRLTVV.

The V call is TRBV6-1, the J call TRBJ2-7, with unresolved D. Germline values: CDR1 MNHNS, CDR2 SASEGT. There are 13 residues in the CDR3. Trimming left V 5 bases short and J 3 bases short, with 11 bases between. In nucleotides, the CDR3 is TGTGCCAGCAGTATAGTCGTGGGCTACGAGCAGTACTTC. It encodes CASSIVVGYEQYF.

With respect to this clone: This same CDR3 is encoded by further DNA sequences in the sample. J is TRBJ2-1 and V is TRBV14; the D gene is possibly TRBD1 (5 bases). Germline V gene lookup returns CDR1 SGHDN and CDR2 FVKESK. Deletions cut 0 bases from V and 5 bases from J, with 14 bases between. The CDR3 extends over 16 amino acids. The CDR3 spells CASSQDPGQGDNEQFF. CDR3 bases: TGTGCCAGCAGCCAAGATCCGGGCCAGGGCGACAATGAGCAGTTCTTC.

The chain employs TRBV28 and TRBJ1-5; the D gene is possibly TRBD1 (5 bases). The V gene lost 6 bases and the J gene lost 3 bases, with 12 bases spanning the gap. Germline CDR1 reads MDHEN; CDR2 reads SYDVKM. The CDR3 spans 14 residues. This chain's CDR3 is CASSLTGINQPQHF. As DNA, the CDR3 is TGTGCCAGCAGCCTTACAGGTATCAATCAGCCCCAGCATTTT.

This chain links TRBV29-1 with TRBJ2-5; no reliable D call. The V and J ends lost 0 bases and 5 bases respectively, with 13 bases between them. The length of the CDR3 is 14 residues. Germline V gene sequence: CDR1 SQVTM, CDR2 ANQGSEA. In DNA form, the CDR3 reads TGCAGCGTTGAAGATCTTCGGGCCTGGGAGACCCAGTACTTC. Its protein product is CSVEDLRAWETQYF.

The genes are TRBV27 and TRBJ2-7, with 10 bases that match TRBD1. Germline assignment: CDR1 MNHEY and CDR2 SMNVEV (reference sequence). There are 13 residues in the CDR3. After removal of 5 bases from V and 5 bases from J, the junction contained 3 bases not matched to a gene. The CDR3 protein is CASSRDRGNEQYF. The CDR3 region has the DNA TGTGCCAGCAGTCGGGACAGGGGAAACGAGCAGTACTTC.

The chain combines TRBV11-2 with TRBJ2-7; D might be TRBD1 (6 bases). This CDR3 region has 14 residues. Trimming left V 0 bases short and J 3 bases short, with 9 bases between. The germline V gene encodes CDR1 SGHAT and CDR2 FQNNGV. CDR3 sequence reads: CASSLEAGVYEQYF. Here the CDR3 DNA reads TGTGCCAGCAGCTTAGAAGCAGGGGTCTACGAGCAGTACTTC.

This chain uses TRBV27 with TRBJ1-5, with D tentatively TRBD1 (5 bases). This CDR3 comprises 14 residues. CDR1 and CDR2 from the germline V gene are MNHEY and SMNVEV (reference sequence). V was trimmed by 0 bases and J by 2 bases, leaving 5 bases between them. In nucleotides, the CDR3 is TGTGCCAGCAGTTTATCAGGGGGCAATCAGCCCCAGCATTTT. Its protein product is CASSLSGGNQPQHF.

CDR3 sequence: CASWARTPEAFF. The CDR3 DNA follows: TGTGCCAGCTGGGCCCGTACCCCTGAAGCTTTCTTT. The V and J genes are TRBV6-1 and TRBJ1-1; D not resolved. V dropped 8 bases and J dropped 6 bases, with 13 bases sitting between them. This CDR3 spans 12 amino acids. Germline V gene data show CDR1 as MNHNS and CDR2 as SASEGT.

The chain combines TRBV6-1 with TRBJ1-1; TRBD1 matches at 7 bases. Germline assignment: CDR1 MNHNS and CDR2 SASEGT. Trimming took 7 bases from V and 0 from J; bases not matched to a gene: 5. The CDR3 length is 14 residues. CDR3 sequence reads: CASTRQGMNTEAFF. The CDR3 DNA follows: TGTGCCAGCACCAGACAGGGTATGAACACTGAAGCTTTCTTT.

The chain has TRBV7-9 and TRBJ2-7; 8 nucleotides agree with TRBD1. The J segment lost 5 bases and the V segment lost 1 base, leaving 10 bases of the junction unmatched. The germline CDR1 and CDR2 sequences are SEHNR and FQNEAQ (reference sequence). The CDR3 covers 16 residues. The CDR3 is CASSLGQGALNHEQYF. The DNA for the CDR3 is TGTGCCAGCAGCTTAGGGCAGGGGGCACTTAACCACGAGCAGTACTTC.

The chain is built from TRBV5-6 and TRBJ2-1; no clear D gene. From germline, CDR1 is SGHDT and CDR2 YYEEEE. The CDR3 has 12 residues. Trimming pared 3 bases from V and 4 bases from J, leaving 5 bases between. The CDR3 sequence is CASSSRYNEQFF. CDR3 DNA: TGTGCCAGCAGCTCCCGATACAATGAGCAGTTCTTC.

V is TRBV28 and J is TRBJ1-1; possibly TRBD1 for D (5 bases). This CDR3 is 14 amino acids long. From germline, CDR1 is MDHEN and CDR2 SYDVKM. Trimming cost V 3 bases and J 1 base, with 9 bases left between them. Here the CDR3 DNA reads TGTGCCAGCAGTTTGGGGGGAAAGAACACTGAAGCTTTCTTT. The encoded protein is CASSLGGKNTEAFF.